The T cell receptor beta chain under discussion was sequenced for a study of blood T cell repertoires in COVID-19. Study-wide context: From the United States, Italy and Spain came samples of acute and convalescent COVID-19.

This clone has ten or more counts. This CDR3 contains 14 residues. The V and J ends lost 8 bases and 1 base, in that order; junction bases with no gene match: 5. The germline gives CDR1 MNHEY, CDR2 SMNVEV (reference sequence). Authors' processing steps: Scientists estimated how many nucleated cells there were by amplifying reference gene primers. Repertoires were generated with immunoSEQ multiplex PCR, while TCRdb's copy carries only in-frame clones and drops some. V, J and clone size derive from that table, while D and trimming were established from the DNA sequence. The repertoire includes over 200,000 clones, 86% of them detected once, and approximately 2.1% sits in the top ten.

The origin of this receptor is a man aged 25 to 45 who had recovered from COVID-19. Sequenced: peripheral blood. This rearrangement joins TRBV27 to TRBJ1-1; 9 nucleotides align to TRBD1. As DNA, the CDR3 is TGTGCCAGCCATTCGACAGGGGGGAACACTGAAGCTTTCTTT. Translation: CASHSTGGNTEAFF.